The clone carrying this T cell receptor beta chain was counted at least ten times. One end of the junction does not line up with germline, which may come from a read error. The data were produced by immunoSEQ multiplex PCR, yet TCRdb's version contains in-frame clones alone and is incomplete. This sample has more than 35,000 clones, with roughly a third found just once. This specimen belongs to a study of PD-L1 blockade in urothelial cancer. CDR1 MNHGY and CDR2 SAAAGT come from the germline V gene. The CDR3 is 15 amino acids. This chain uses TRBV6-8 with TRBJ2-3; 9 positions match TRBD1. This specimen consisted of tumor tissue, obtained before atezolizumab (anti-PD-L1) treatment. This receptor was taken from a man between 60 and 75 years old with urothelial cancer. The CDR3 bases are TGTGCCACCAGTCCCGGGACAGGGATCACAGATACGCAGTATTTT. As protein: CATSPGTGITDTQYF.